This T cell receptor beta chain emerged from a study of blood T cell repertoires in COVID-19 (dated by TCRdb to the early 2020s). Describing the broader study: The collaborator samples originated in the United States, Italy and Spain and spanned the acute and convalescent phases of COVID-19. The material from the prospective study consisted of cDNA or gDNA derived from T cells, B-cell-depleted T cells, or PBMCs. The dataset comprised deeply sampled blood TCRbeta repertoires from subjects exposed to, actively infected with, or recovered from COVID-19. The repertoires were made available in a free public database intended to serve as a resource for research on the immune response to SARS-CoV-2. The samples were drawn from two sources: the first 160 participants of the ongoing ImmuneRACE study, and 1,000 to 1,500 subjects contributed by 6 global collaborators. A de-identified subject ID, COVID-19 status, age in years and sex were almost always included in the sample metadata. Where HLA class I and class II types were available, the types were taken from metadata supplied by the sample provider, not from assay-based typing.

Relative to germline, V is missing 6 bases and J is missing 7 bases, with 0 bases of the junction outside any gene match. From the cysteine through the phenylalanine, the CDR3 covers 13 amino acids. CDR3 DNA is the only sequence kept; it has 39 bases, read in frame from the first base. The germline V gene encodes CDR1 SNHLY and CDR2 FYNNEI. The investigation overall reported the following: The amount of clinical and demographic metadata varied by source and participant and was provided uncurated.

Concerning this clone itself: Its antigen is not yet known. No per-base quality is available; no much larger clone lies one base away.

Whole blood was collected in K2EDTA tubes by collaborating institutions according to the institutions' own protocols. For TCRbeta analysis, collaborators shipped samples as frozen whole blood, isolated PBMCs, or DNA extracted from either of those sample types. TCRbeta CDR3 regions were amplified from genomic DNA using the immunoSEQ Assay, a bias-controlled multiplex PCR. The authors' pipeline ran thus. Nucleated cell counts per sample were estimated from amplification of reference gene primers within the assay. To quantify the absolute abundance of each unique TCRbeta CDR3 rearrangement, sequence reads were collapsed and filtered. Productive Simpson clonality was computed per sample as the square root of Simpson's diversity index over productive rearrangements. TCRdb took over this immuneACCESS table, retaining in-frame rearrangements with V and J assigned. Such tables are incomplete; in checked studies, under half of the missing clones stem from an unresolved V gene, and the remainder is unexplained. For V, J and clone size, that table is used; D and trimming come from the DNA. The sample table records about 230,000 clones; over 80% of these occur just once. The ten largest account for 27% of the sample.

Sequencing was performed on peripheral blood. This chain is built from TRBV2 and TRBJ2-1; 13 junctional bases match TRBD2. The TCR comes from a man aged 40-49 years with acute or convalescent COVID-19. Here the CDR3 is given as CASRLAGGNEQFF. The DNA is TGTGCCAGCAGACTAGCGGGGGGGAATGAGCAGTTCTTC.